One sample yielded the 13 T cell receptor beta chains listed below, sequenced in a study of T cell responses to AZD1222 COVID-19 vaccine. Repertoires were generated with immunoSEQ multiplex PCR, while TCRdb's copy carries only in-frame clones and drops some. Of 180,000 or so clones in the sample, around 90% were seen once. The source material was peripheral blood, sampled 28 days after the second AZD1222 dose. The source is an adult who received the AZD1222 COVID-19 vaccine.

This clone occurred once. The CDR3 DNA reads TGTGCCAGTAGTAGGACCGGGACCTTAAGTTGGGAGCCCCAGCATTTT. This encodes CASSRTGTLSWEPQHF. The V gene is TRBV19, the J gene TRBJ1-5, with D maybe TRBD1 (5 bases). V shed 4 bases and J shed 8 bases, with 21 bases lying between them. CDR3 size: 16 residues. Germline V gene data show CDR1 as LNHDA and CDR2 as SQIVND (reference sequence). Full variable domain (rest looked up from reference TRBV19 and TRBJ1-5): DGGITQSPKYLFRKEGQNVTLSCEQNLNHDAMYWYRQDPGQGLRLIYYSQIVNDFQKGDIAEGYSVSREKKESFPLTVTSAQKNPTAFYLCASSRTGTLSWEPQHFGDGTRLSIL.

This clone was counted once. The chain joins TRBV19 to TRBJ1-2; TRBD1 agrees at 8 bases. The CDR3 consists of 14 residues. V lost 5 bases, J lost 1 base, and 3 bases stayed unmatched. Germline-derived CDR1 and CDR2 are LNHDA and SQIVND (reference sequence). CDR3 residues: CASSGQGFNYGYTF. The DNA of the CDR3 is TGTGCCAGTAGTGGACAGGGATTTAACTATGGCTACACCTTC.

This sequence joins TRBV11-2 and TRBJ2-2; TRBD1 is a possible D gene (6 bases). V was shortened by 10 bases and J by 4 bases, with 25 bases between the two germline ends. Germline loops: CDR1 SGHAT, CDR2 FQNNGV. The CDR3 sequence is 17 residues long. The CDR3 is CATTGKDRYVSTGELFF. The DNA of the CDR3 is TGTGCCACCACTGGCAAGGACAGATACGTTAGCACCGGGGAGCTGTTTTTT.

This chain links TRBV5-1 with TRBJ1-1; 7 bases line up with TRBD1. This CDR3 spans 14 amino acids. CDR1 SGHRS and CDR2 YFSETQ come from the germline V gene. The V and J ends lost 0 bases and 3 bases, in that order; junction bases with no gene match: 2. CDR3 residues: CASSLGDRYTEAFF. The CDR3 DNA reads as TGCGCCAGCAGCTTGGGGGACAGATACACTGAAGCTTTCTTT.

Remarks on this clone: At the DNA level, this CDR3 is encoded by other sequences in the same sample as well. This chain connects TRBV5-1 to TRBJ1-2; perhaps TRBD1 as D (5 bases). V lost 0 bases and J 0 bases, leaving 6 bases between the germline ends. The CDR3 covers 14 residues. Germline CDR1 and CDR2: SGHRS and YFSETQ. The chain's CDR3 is CASSLAGTNYGYTF. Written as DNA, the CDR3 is TGCGCCAGCAGCTTGGCAGGGACTAACTATGGCTACACCTTC.

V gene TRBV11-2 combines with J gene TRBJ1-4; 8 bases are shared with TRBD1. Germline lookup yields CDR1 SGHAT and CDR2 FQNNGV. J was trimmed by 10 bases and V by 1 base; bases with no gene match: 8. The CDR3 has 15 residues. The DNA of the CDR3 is TGTGCCAGCAGCTTAGCCGACAGGGGCAACGGAAAACTGTTTTTT. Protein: CASSLADRGNGKLFF.

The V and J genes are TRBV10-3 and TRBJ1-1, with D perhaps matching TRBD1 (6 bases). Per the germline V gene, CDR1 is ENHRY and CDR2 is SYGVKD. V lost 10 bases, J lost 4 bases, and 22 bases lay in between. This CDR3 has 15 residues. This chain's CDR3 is CASKGKGQLGTEAFF. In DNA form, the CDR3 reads TGTGCCAGCAAGGGTAAGGGACAACTTGGCACTGAAGCTTTCTTT.

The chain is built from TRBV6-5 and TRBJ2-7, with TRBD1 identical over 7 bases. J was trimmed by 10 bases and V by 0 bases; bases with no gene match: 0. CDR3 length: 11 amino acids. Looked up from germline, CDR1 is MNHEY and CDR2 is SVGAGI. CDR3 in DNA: TGTGCCAGCAGTTACTCAGGGGGCCAGTACTTC. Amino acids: CASSYSGGQYF.

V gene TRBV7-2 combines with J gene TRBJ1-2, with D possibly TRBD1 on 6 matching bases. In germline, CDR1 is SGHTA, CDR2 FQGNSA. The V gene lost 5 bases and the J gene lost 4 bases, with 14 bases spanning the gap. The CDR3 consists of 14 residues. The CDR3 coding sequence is TGTGCCAGCAGCGAGCAGGGGACGGGCTATGGCTACACCTTC. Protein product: CASSEQGTGYGYTF. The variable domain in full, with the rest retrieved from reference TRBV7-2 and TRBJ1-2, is GAGVSQSPSNKVTEKGKDVELRCDPISGHTALYWYRQSLGQGLEFLIYFQGNSAPDKSGLPSDRFSAERTGGSVSTLTIQRTQQEDSAVYLCASSEQGTGYGYTFGSGTRLTVV.

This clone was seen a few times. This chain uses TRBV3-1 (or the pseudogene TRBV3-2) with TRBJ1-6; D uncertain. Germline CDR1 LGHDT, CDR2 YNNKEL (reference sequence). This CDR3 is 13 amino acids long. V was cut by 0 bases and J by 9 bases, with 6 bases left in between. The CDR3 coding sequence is TGTGCCAGCAGCCAAGAGAAGTTTTCACCCCTCCACTTT. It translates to CASSQEKFSPLHF.

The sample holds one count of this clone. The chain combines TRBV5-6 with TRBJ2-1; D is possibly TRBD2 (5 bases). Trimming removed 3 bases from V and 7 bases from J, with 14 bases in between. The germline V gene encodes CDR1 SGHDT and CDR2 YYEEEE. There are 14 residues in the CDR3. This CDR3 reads CASSSELGQNEQFF. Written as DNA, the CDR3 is TGTGCCAGCAGCTCCGAACTAGGGCAGAATGAGCAGTTCTTC.

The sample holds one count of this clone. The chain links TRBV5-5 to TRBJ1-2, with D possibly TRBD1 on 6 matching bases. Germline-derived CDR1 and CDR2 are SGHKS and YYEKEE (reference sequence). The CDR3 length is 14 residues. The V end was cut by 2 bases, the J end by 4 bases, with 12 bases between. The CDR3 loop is CASSFGGRGYGYTF. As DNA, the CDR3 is TGTGCCAGCAGCTTTGGGGGGCGCGGCTATGGCTACACCTTC.

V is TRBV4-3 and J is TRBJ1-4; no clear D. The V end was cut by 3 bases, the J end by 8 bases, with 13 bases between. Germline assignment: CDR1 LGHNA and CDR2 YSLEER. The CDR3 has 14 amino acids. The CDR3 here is CASSHSRTGEKLFF. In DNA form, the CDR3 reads TGCGCCAGCAGCCATTCAAGGACCGGGGAAAAACTGTTTTTT.